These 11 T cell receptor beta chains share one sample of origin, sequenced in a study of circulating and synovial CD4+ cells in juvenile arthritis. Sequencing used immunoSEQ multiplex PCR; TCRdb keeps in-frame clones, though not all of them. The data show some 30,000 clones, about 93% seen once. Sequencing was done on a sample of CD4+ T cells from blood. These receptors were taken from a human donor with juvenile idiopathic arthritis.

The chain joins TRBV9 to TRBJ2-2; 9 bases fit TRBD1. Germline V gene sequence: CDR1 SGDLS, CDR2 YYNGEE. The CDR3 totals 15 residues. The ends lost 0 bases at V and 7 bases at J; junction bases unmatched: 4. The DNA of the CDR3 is TGTGCCAGCAGCGTAGCTACAGGGGGCGGCGGGGAGCTGTTTTTT. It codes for CASSVATGGGGELFF.

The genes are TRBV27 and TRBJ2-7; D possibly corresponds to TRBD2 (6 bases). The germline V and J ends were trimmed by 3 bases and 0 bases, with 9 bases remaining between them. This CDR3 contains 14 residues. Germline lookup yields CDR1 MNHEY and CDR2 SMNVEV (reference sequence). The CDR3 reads CASSLGRGSYEQYF. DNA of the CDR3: TGTGCCAGCAGTTTGGGGCGGGGCTCCTACGAGCAGTACTTC.

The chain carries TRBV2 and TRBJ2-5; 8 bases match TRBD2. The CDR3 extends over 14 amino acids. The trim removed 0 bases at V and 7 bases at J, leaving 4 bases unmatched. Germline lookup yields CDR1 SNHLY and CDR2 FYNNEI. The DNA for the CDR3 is TGTGCCAGCAGTGAAGCGCCCAGCGGGGGGACCCAGTACTTC. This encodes CASSEAPSGGTQYF.

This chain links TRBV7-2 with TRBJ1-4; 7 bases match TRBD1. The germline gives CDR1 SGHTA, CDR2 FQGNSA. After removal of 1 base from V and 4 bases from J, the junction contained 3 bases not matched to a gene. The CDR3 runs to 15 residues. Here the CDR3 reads CASSLVAGGNEKLFF. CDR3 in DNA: TGTGCCAGCAGCTTAGTGGCAGGGGGTAATGAAAAACTGTTTTTT.

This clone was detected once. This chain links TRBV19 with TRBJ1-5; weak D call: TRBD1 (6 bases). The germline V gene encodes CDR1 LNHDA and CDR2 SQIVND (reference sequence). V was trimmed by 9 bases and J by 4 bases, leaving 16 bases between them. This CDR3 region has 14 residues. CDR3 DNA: TGTGCCAGCAACAGGGTAGAGGAGAATCAGCCCCAGCATTTT. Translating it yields CASNRVEENQPQHF.

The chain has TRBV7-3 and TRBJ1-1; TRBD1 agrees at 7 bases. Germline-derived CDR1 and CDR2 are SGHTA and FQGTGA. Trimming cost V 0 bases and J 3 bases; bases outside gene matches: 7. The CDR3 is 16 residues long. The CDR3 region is CASSLTPSTGYTEAFF. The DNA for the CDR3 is TGTGCCAGCAGCTTAACGCCATCGACAGGGTACACTGAAGCTTTCTTT.

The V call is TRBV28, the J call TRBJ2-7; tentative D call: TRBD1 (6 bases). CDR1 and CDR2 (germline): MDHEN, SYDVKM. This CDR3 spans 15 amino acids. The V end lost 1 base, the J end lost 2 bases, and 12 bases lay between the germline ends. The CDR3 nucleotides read TGTGCCAGCAGTTTATATGACAGGAGAACCTACGAGCAGTACTTC. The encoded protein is CASSLYDRRTYEQYF.

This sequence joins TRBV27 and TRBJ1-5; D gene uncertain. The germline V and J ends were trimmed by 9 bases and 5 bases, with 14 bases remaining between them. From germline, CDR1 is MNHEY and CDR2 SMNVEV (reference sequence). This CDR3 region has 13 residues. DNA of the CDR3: TGTGCCAGTAGGAACAGTTTATATCAGCCCCAGCATTTT. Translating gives CASRNSLYQPQHF.

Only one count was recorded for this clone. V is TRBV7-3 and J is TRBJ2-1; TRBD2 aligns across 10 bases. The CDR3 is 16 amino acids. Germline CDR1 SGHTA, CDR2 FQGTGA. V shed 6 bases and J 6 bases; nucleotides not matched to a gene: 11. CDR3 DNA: TGTGCCAGCAGTGTGACTAGCGGGTCCCTCCCCAATGAGCAGTTCTTC. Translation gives CASSVTSGSLPNEQFF.

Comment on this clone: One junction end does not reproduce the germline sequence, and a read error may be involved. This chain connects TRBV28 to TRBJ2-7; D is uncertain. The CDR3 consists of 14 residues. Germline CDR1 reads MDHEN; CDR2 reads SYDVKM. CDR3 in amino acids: CASTPVLGSNEQYF. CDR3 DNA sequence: TGTGCCAGCACCCCGGTTCTAGGCTCCAACGAGCAGTACTTC.

The CDR3 nucleotides read TGTGCCAGCAGCGCCTTACTAGTCGATACGCAGTATTTT. Its protein product is CASSALLVDTQYF. The genes are TRBV5-4 and TRBJ2-3, with D maybe TRBD2 (5 bases). V dropped 4 bases and J dropped 6 bases, with 12 bases sitting between them. The CDR3 consists of 13 residues. The V gene's germline CDR1 is SGHNT and CDR2 YYREEE (reference sequence).